The entry below describes one T cell receptor (beta chain). This clonotype has more than one count but fewer than ten. This clone's antigen is unknown. No base qualities exist here, and no much larger clone lies one base off it. Library preparation employed 5' RACE. The instrument given in TCRdb is Illumina HiSeq 2500. A second roughly 6 to 11 cycle PCR used a sample-barcoded 5' primer and a J-beta primer mix. Each TCR beta cDNA molecule received a unique molecular identifier from a template-switch 5' adaptor carrying 12 random nucleotides. At least 3 million CDR3-containing paired-end reads were obtained from each sample. First-strand cDNA synthesis was performed from all RNA using the Mint cDNA synthesis kit, with priming by a TRBC-specific oligonucleotide. Following uracil-DNA glycosylase treatment, a first 18-cycle PCR with universal primers M1SS and BC2_uni_R was performed on all cDNA. As for how the authors treated the data: For normalization, 1 million high-quality reads were randomly selected from each sample, with every read carrying a distinct molecular identifier. Instead of being binned into consensus sequences, reads that shared molecular identifiers were thrown out. MiTCR, run with a Q25 quality threshold and the strictest error-elimination algorithm, handled CDR3 identification, clonotype clustering and error correction. A nonparametric unseen species model using Euler transformation provided a lower-bound estimate of total TCR beta diversity. The public reads were reanalyzed by TCRdb: fastp trimming at Q25, MiXCR alignment, in-frame beta chains only. Each CDR3 protein gets just one entry, which takes the most common genes and DNA from the rows behind it. The authors' filters were not applied to this entry. This sample has more than 800,000 distinct CDR3 sequences in its table, and more than 35% of those were observed once. The top ten clonotypes cover under 20% of the sample.

The data derive from a study of blood T cells in healthy people across ages (dated by TCRdb to 2013 to 2016). Regarding the study in general: Template switching captured roughly one uniquely barcoded TCR beta cDNA molecule per two T cells in model experiments. The donors were divided into four age groups: young (average around 17 years), middle-aged (around 41), aged (about 62) and long-lived (roughly 82). The study measured age-related changes in TCR beta repertoire diversity using deep sequencing normalized with unique cDNA molecular identifiers. To avoid experimental bias, donors of different ages were randomly spread across the sequencing lanes. Using the same blood draw, the study looked at two additional independent replicas of 1 million unique cDNA reads for two donors, one aged 18 to 30 and the other aged 80 or older. Study-wide conclusions, independent of this receptor: Observed TCR beta diversity per million T cells fell roughly linearly with age, and a significant reduction was already apparent by age around 39. Compared with the aged group, the long-lived group had more naive CD4+ T cells, fewer expanded clones and increased TCR diversity, suggesting age selection. Conclusive comparison of naive and antigen-experienced compartments was prevented by the profiling of bulk unsorted PBMCs. The CMV infection status of donors was not known, potentially confounding age-related changes in expanded clonotypes. Total diversity estimates from one million sequenced T cells were considered lower bounds and underestimates. There was a strong correlation between observed TCR beta diversity and the percentage of naive T cells measured by flow cytometry.

The trim is 4 bases for V and 4 bases for J, with a gap of 12 bases between the germline ends. Looking up the germline V gene yields CDR1 SGHDT and CDR2 YYEEEE. Its CDR3 holds 13 amino acids, cysteine through phenylalanine. Only the CDR3 part of the read is kept: 39 bases, read in frame from the first base. The approximately 39 donors, aged roughly 6 to 100 years, were systemically healthy Caucasian individuals from Russia. Each donor gave 9.5 to 10 milliliters of peripheral blood, drawn into EDTA-treated Vacutainer tubes. Ficoll-Paque density-gradient centrifugation was used to isolate PBMCs, with at least 7 million obtained per sample. Total RNA, at least 6 micrograms per sample, was extracted from PBMCs with Trizol reagent. For every donor, flow cytometry on a PBMC aliquot measured the percentage of naive CD45RAhigh/CD27high T cells.

The clonotype originates from a woman aged 55-75 years in good health. The rearranged segments are TRBV5-6 and TRBJ2-7; a confident D gene designation cannot be given. Sequencing was performed on blood. The sequence in DNA is TGTGCCAGCAGCAAAGCACCGAGATACGAGCAGTACTTC. It encodes CASSKAPRYEQYF.